This T cell receptor (beta chain) comes out of a study of T cells in Graves' hyperthyroidism and ophthalmopathy. This clonotype was seen a few times. Germline is not matched at one junction end, which may reflect a read error. Researchers amplified the TCR beta CDR3 regions from RNA transcripts. During a first-round RT-PCR of the TCR CDR3, the HTBI primer set was used. TCRdb redid the calling of the multiplex PCR reads with MiXCR, one entry per CDR3 protein. Here the sample spans hundreds of thousands of distinct CDR3 sequences, approximately 14% being singletons. Germline V gene data show CDR1 as GTSNPN and CDR2 as SVGIG (reference sequence). This CDR3 is 15 amino acids long.

The TCR was taken from a woman under 30 with Graves' hyperthyroidism. What was sequenced was blood. The V and J genes are TRBV30 and TRBJ2-7; D is unresolved. CDR3 coding DNA: TGTGCCTGGAGTGTGGGCGGCTCCCGCTCCTACGAGCAGCACTTC. It translates to CAWSVGGSRSYEQHF.